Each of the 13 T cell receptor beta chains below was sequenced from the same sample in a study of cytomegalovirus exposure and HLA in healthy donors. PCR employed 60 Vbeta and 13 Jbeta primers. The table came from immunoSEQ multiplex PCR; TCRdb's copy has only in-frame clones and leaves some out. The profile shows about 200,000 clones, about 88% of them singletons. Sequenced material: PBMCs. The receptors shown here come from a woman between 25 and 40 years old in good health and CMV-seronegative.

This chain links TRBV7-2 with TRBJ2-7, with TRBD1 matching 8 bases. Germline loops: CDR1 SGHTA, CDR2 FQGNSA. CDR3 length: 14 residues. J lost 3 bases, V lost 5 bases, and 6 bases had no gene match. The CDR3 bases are TGTGCCAGCAGCGTGGCAGGGGGCGACTACGAGCAGTACTTC. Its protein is CASSVAGGDYEQYF.

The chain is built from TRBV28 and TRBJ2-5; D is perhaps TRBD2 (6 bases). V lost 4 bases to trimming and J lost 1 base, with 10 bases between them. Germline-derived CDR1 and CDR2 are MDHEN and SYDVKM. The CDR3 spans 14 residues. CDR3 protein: CASSSRGTQETQYF. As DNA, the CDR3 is TGTGCCAGCAGTTCTCGGGGGACCCAAGAGACCCAGTACTTC. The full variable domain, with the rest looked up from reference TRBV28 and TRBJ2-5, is DVKVTQSSRYLVKRTGEKVFLECVQDMDHENMFWYRQDPGLGLRLIYFSYDVKMKEKGDIPEGYSVSREKKERFSLILESASTNQTSMYLCASSSRGTQETQYFGPGTRLLVL.

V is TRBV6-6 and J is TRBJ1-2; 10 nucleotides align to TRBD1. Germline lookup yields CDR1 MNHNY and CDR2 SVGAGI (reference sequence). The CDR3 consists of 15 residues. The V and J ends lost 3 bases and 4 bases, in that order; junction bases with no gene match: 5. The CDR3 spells CASSYGQGVGYGYTF. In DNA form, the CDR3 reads TGTGCCAGCAGTTATGGACAGGGGGTTGGCTATGGCTACACCTTC.

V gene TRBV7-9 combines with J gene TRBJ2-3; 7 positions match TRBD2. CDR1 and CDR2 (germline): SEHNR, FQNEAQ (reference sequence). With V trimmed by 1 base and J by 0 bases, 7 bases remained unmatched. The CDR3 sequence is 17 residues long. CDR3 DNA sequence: TGTGCCAGCAGCTTAGTTGAGACTAGCAAAAGCACAGATACGCAGTATTTT. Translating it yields CASSLVETSKSTDTQYF.

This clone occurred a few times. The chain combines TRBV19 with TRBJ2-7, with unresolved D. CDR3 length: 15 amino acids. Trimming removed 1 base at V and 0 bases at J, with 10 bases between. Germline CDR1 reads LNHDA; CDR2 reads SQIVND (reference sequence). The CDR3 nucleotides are TGTGCCAGTAGTATAGCGTTTCCCAGCTCCTACGAGCAGTACTTC. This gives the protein CASSIAFPSSYEQYF. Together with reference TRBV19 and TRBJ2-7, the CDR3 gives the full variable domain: DGGITQSPKYLFRKEGQNVTLSCEQNLNHDAMYWYRQDPGQGLRLIYYSQIVNDFQKGDIAEGYSVSREKKESFPLTVTSAQKNPTAFYLCASSIAFPSSYEQYFGPGTRLTVT.

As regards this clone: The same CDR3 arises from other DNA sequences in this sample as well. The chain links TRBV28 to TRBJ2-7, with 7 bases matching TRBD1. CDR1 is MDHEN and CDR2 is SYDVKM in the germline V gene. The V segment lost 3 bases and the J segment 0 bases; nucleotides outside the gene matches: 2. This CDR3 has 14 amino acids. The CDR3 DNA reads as TGTGCCAGCAGTTTGAGGGGGCCCTCCTACGAGCAGTACTTC. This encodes CASSLRGPSYEQYF. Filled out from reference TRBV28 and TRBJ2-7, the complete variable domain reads DVKVTQSSRYLVKRTGEKVFLECVQDMDHENMFWYRQDPGLGLRLIYFSYDVKMKEKGDIPEGYSVSREKKERFSLILESASTNQTSMYLCASSLRGPSYEQYFGPGTRLTVT.

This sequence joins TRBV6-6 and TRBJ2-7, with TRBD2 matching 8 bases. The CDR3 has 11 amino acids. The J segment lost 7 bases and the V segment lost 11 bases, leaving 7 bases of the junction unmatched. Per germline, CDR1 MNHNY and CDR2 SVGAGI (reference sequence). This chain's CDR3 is CASRGGFEQYF. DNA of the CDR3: TGTGCCTCCCGGGGGGGGTTTGAGCAGTACTTC.

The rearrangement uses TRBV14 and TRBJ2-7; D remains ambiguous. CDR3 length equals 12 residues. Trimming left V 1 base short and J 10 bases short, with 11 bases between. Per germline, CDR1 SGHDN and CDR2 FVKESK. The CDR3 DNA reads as TGTGCCAGCAGCCAAGGTCGGTTCGTTCAGTACTTC. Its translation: CASSQGRFVQYF.

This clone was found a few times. The CDR3 spells CSVIERELFSYNEQFF. The CDR3 DNA reads as TGCAGCGTGATCGAGCGGGAGCTGTTCTCCTACAATGAGCAGTTCTTC. The rearrangement joins TRBV29-1 to TRBJ2-1; 8 positions agree with TRBD2. Germline lookup yields CDR1 SQVTM and CDR2 ANQGSEA. The CDR3 runs to 16 residues. With 6 bases clipped from V and 0 bases from J, the junction kept 10 bases outside the gene matches.

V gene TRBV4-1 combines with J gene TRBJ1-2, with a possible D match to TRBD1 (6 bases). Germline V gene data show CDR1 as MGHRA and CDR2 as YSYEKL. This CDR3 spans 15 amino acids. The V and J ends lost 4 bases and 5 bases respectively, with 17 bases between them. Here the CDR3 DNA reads TGCGCCAGCAGCCCCCAGCCCGGGGGGCCATATGGCTACACCTTC. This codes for CASSPQPGGPYGYTF.

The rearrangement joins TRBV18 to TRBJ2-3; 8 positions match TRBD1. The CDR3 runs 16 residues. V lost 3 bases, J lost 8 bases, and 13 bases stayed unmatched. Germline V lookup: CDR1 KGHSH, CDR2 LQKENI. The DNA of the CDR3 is TGTGCCAGCTCACCGGCGAGGATGGGTACAGGGGGTACGCAGTATTTT. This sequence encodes CASSPARMGTGGTQYF.

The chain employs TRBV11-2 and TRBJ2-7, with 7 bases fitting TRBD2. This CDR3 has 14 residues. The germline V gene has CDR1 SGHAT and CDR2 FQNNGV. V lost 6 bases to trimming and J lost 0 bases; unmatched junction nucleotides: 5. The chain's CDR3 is CASSRDYSSYEQYF. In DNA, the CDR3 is TGTGCCAGCAGTAGGGACTACAGCTCCTACGAGCAGTACTTC.

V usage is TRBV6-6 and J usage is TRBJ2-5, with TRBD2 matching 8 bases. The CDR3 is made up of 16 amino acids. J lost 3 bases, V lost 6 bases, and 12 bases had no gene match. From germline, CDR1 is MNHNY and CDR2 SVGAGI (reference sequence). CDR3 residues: CASRGLGGAAEETQYF. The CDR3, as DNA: TGTGCCAGCAGAGGGCTCGGGGGGGCGGCAGAAGAGACCCAGTACTTC.